This passage covers 18 T cell receptor beta chains from one sample sequenced in a study of graft-versus-host responses after intestinal transplantation. The protocol was immunoSEQ multiplex PCR, while the TCRdb copy is restricted to in-frame clones and leaves out a portion. The sample yields 73,000 or so clones, 90% seen once. Antigens of these TCRs are unknown. The sequencing used unstimulated CD8+ T cells sorted from spleen or lymph node cells, collected before transplant. These receptors were collected from a human donor who was the organ donor for an intestinal transplant.

The gene calls are TRBV19 and TRBJ2-7; perhaps TRBD2 as D (5 bases). The V end lost 1 base, the J end lost 3 bases, and 13 bases lay between the germline ends. CDR3 length equals 15 residues. Germline values: CDR1 LNHDA, CDR2 SQIVND (reference sequence). CDR3 in DNA: TGTGCCAGTAGTATAGGAGGGTGGCGGAGCTACGAGCAGTACGTC. The encoded protein is CASSIGGWRSYEQYV.

To note about this clone: At one end the junction does not follow the germline gene, possibly because of a read error. V and J are TRBV7-7 and TRBJ2-5; 11 bases align to TRBD1. CDR1 is SSHAT, CDR2 FNYEAQ, per germline (reference sequence). There are 15 residues in the CDR3. CDR3: CASSGGDRGKETQYF. DNA for the CDR3: TGTGCTAGCAGCGGAGGGGACAGGGGGAAAGAGACCCAGTACTTC.

The gene calls are TRBV19 and TRBJ2-1; the match to TRBD2 covers 7 bases. Trimming at V came to 3 bases and at J to 4 bases, leaving 6 bases not matched to a gene. The CDR3 covers 15 residues. Germline V gene lookup returns CDR1 LNHDA and CDR2 SQIVND (reference sequence). The CDR3 coding sequence is TGTGCCAGTAGTATCTTCGGGGGGAGATACAATGAGCAGTTCTTC. It codes for CASSIFGGRYNEQFF.

The V call is TRBV5-4, the J call TRBJ2-1; 8 bases align to TRBD2. The CDR3 contains 15 residues. V gave up 1 base and J gave up 5 bases; unmatched junction bases: 5. CDR1 SGHNT and CDR2 YYREEE come from the germline V gene (reference sequence). This CDR3 is CASSLFSGDNNEQFF. The CDR3 coding sequence is TGTGCCAGCAGCTTGTTTAGCGGGGACAACAATGAGCAGTTCTTC.

This CDR3 is CASRQDRDTQYF. CDR3 in DNA: TGTGCCAGCAGACAGGACAGGGATACGCAGTATTTT. The chain links TRBV28 to TRBJ2-3, with 7 bases aligning to TRBD1. This CDR3 spans 12 amino acids. Germline CDR1 and CDR2: MDHEN and SYDVKM. J lost 6 bases, V lost 6 bases, and 3 bases had no gene match.

The rearrangement joins TRBV15 to TRBJ2-1; D unclear. This CDR3 comprises 16 residues. Germline loops: CDR1 LNHNV, CDR2 YYDKDF (reference sequence). With 0 bases removed from V and 6 bases from J, the gap between germline ends came to 15 bases. CDR3 sequence: CATSRDRDYPSNEQFF. The CDR3 DNA reads as TGTGCCACCAGCAGAGATCGTGATTACCCCAGCAATGAGCAGTTCTTC. The whole variable domain, remainder taken from reference TRBV15 and TRBJ2-1, is DAMVIQNPRYQVTQFGKPVTLSCSQTLNHNVMYWYQQKSSQAPKLLFHYYDKDFNNEADTPDNFQSRRPNTSFCFLDIRSPGLGDTAMYLCATSRDRDYPSNEQFFGPGTRLTVL.

V usage is TRBV7-9 and J usage is TRBJ1-2, with D unresolved. The CDR3 has 13 amino acids. Germline loops: CDR1 SEHNR, CDR2 FQNEAQ (reference sequence). V lost 2 bases to trimming and J lost 8 bases, with 12 bases between them. The DNA of the CDR3 is TGTGCCAGCAGCTTAAGCCGCCTTTTGGGCTACACCTTC. Protein sequence: CASSLSRLLGYTF.

Only a few counts were recorded for this clone. The gene calls are TRBV6-4 and TRBJ1-1; weak D call: TRBD1 (5 bases). The CDR3 sequence is 14 residues long. CDR1 and CDR2 from the germline V gene are MRHNA and SNTAGT. The V end was cut by 2 bases, the J end by 6 bases, with 13 bases between. CDR3 loop: CASSDAGGEAEAFF. The CDR3 DNA follows: TGTGCCAGCAGTGACGCGGGGGGAGAAGCTGAAGCTTTCTTT.

V is TRBV18 and J is TRBJ1-2; D unclear. The CDR3 has 14 amino acids. The germline gives CDR1 KGHSH, CDR2 LQKENI. V gave up 0 bases and J gave up 7 bases, with 12 bases separating them. CDR3 sequence (DNA): TGTGCCAGCTCACCACCCCCCCTATTTGGTGGCTACACCTTC. It is translated as CASSPPPLFGGYTF.

This rearrangement joins TRBV11-2 to TRBJ1-1, with 9 bases identical to TRBD1. This CDR3 contains 15 residues. Losses at the gene ends were 5 bases for V and 2 bases for J; bases not matched to a gene: 6. CDR1 SGHAT and CDR2 FQNNGV come from the germline V gene. Here the CDR3 DNA reads TGTGCCAGCAGCCCTCTGACAGGGGGAAACACTGAAGCTTTCTTT. Translating it yields CASSPLTGGNTEAFF.

The chain is built from TRBV7-9 and TRBJ1-4; D gene uncertain. The CDR3 covers 15 residues. CDR1 and CDR2 from the germline V gene are SEHNR and FQNEAQ (reference sequence). V lost 1 base, J lost 2 bases, and 8 bases lay in between. The DNA for the CDR3 is TGTGCCAGCAGCTTAGATACAGACACTAATGAAAAACTGTTTTTT. Protein product: CASSLDTDTNEKLFF.

This sequence joins TRBV19 and TRBJ1-6; 7 bases are shared with TRBD1. This CDR3 region has 17 residues. In germline, CDR1 is LNHDA, CDR2 SQIVND (reference sequence). J was trimmed by 8 bases and V by 1 base; bases with no gene match: 11. The CDR3 bases are TGTGCCAGTAGTATAGTCCCACAGGGGTTGTCGTATTCACCCCTCCACTTT. The encoded protein is CASSIVPQGLSYSPLHF.

The rearrangement uses TRBV4-1 and TRBJ2-5; TRBD2 matches 9 bases. The V and J ends lost 3 bases and 0 bases, in that order; junction bases with no gene match: 14. There are 19 residues in the CDR3. Germline V lookup: CDR1 MGHRA, CDR2 YSYEKL. CDR3 in DNA: TGCGCCAGCAGCCAGGAACTGGGGGCGGGGGGGTTGTACCAAGAGACCCAGTACTTC. The encoded protein is CASSQELGAGGLYQETQYF.

The rearrangement joins TRBV27 to TRBJ2-6; 7 bases are a match to TRBD1. Per germline, CDR1 MNHEY and CDR2 SMNVEV (reference sequence). This CDR3 has 18 residues. J lost 0 bases, V lost 6 bases, and 11 bases had no gene match. Written as DNA, the CDR3 is TGTGCCAGCAGGCAGGCGACAGGGCTACTCTCTGGGGCCAACGTCCTGACTTTC. This encodes CASRQATGLLSGANVLTF.

The rearrangement joins TRBV19 to TRBJ2-1; possible D gene TRBD2, 6 bases. Per germline, CDR1 LNHDA and CDR2 SQIVND (reference sequence). This CDR3 comprises 15 residues. Trimming took off 4 bases at V and 2 bases at J, with 12 bases between the two ends. The CDR3 loop reads CASSRLEGAYNEQFF. CDR3 sequence (DNA): TGTGCCAGTAGTAGACTAGAGGGAGCCTACAATGAGCAGTTCTTC.

V and J are TRBV4-2 and TRBJ2-1; 7 nucleotides match TRBD1. The CDR3 has 15 amino acids. CDR1 is LGHNA, CDR2 YNFKEQ, per germline. V shed 0 bases, J shed 5 bases, and the junction held 4 bases outside the gene matches. The CDR3 DNA is TGTGCCAGCAGCCAAGACCCGGGACAGCACAATGAGCAGTTCTTC. This encodes CASSQDPGQHNEQFF.

The count of this clone is one. The chain carries TRBV16 and TRBJ1-1; D ambiguous. The V gene lost 4 bases and the J gene lost 6 bases, with 12 bases spanning the gap. Germline CDR1 KGHSY, CDR2 FQNENV. This CDR3 has 13 amino acids. The CDR3 spells CASSLNPAAEAFF. CDR3 DNA: TGTGCCAGCAGCCTGAACCCGGCGGCTGAAGCTTTCTTT. The full variable domain, completed using reference TRBV16 and TRBJ1-1, is GEEVAQTPKHLVRGEGQKAKLYCAPIKGHSYVFWYQQVLKNEFKFLISFQNENVFDETGMPKERFSAKCLPNSPCSLEIQATKLEDSAVYFCASSLNPAAEAFFGQGTRLTVV.

V usage is TRBV15 and J usage is TRBJ2-5, with a tentative D call TRBD2 (6 bases). The V and J ends lost 3 bases and 2 bases respectively, with 16 bases between them. The germline V gene has CDR1 LNHNV and CDR2 YYDKDF (reference sequence). CDR3 length: 16 residues. The CDR3 DNA is TGTGCCACCAGCAGCCCAACTAGCTTCCAGCAAGAGACCCAGTACTTC. This translates into CATSSPTSFQQETQYF.